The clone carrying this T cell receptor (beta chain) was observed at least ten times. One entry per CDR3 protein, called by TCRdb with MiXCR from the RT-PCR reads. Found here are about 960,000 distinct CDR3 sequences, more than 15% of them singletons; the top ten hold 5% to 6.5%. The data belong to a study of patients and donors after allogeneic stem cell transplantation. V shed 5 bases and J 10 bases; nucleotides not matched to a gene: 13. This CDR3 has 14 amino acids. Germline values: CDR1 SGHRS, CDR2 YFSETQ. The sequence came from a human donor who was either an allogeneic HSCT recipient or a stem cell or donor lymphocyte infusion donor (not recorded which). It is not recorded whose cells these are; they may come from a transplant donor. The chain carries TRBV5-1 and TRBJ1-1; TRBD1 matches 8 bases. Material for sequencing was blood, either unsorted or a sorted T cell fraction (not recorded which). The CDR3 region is CASRKDRAKWVAFF. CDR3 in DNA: TGCGCCAGCAGGAAGGACAGGGCGAAGTGGGTAGCTTTCTTT.